Below are 18 T cell receptor beta chains sequenced from a single sample in a study of graft-versus-host responses after intestinal transplantation. These TCRs are of unknown antigen specificity. Assay used: immunoSEQ multiplex PCR; TCRdb lists only in-frame clones, some missing. In the table there are about 120,000 clones, approximately 96% of which are singletons. The sequenced sample was unstimulated CD8+ T cells sorted from spleen or lymph node cells, obtained before intestinal transplant. These receptor sequences come from a human donor who received an intestinal transplant.

This chain links TRBV6-4 with TRBJ2-3, with 12 positions matching TRBD2. J was trimmed by 3 bases and V by 8 bases; bases with no gene match: 0. CDR1 and CDR2 from the germline V gene are MRHNA and SNTAGT. The CDR3 extends over 13 amino acids. The CDR3 sequence is CASGTSGTDTQYF. CDR3 DNA sequence: TGTGCCAGCGGGACTAGCGGGACAGATACGCAGTATTTT.

The chain is built from TRBV28 and TRBJ2-7; D is perhaps TRBD2 (7 bases). Per germline, CDR1 MDHEN and CDR2 SYDVKM. CDR3 length: 15 amino acids. V was pared by 3 bases and J by 4 bases, with 16 bases between. The CDR3 loop reads CASSFGGATSYEQYF. Written as DNA, the CDR3 is TGTGCCAGCAGTTTTGGGGGGGCGACCTCATACGAGCAGTACTTC.

This chain connects TRBV7-8 to TRBJ2-2; no firm D call. V was cut by 0 bases and J by 6 bases, with 2 bases left in between. The CDR3 is 12 amino acids. CDR1 is SGHVS and CDR2 is FQNEAQ in the germline V gene. For the CDR3, the DNA is TGTGCCAGCAGCTTAGCGGCCGGGGAGCTGTTTTTT. Translation: CASSLAAGELFF. Supplemented by reference TRBV7-8 and TRBJ2-2, the full variable domain reads GAGVSQSPRYKVAKRGQDVALRCDPISGHVSLFWYQQALGQGPEFLTYFQNEAQLDKSGLPSDRFFAERPEGSVSTLKIQRTQQEDSAVYLCASSLAAGELFFGEGSRLTVL.

This sequence joins TRBV28 and TRBJ2-1; 9 positions agree with TRBD1. The length of the CDR3 is 15 residues. V was clipped by 5 bases and J by 4 bases; unmatched bases: 6. Germline loops: CDR1 MDHEN, CDR2 SYDVKM. This CDR3 is CASSPGDREYNEQFF. In nucleotides, the CDR3 is TGTGCCAGCAGTCCAGGGGACAGGGAATACAATGAGCAGTTCTTC.

This chain connects TRBV10-1 to TRBJ2-1; D may be TRBD2 (6 bases). Germline V gene sequence: CDR1 WNHNN, CDR2 SYGVQD (reference sequence). This CDR3 has 19 amino acids. V shed 1 base and J shed 0 bases, with 19 bases lying between them. CDR3 in amino acids: CASSELIGAGRSSYNEQFF. The CDR3, as DNA: TGCGCCAGCAGTGAGTTGATCGGTGCGGGACGGAGCTCCTACAATGAGCAGTTCTTC.

This chain links TRBV10-1 with TRBJ2-7; tentative D call: TRBD2 (6 bases). The CDR3 length is 15 residues. From germline, CDR1 is WNHNN and CDR2 SYGVQD (reference sequence). The germline V and J ends were trimmed by 0 bases and 2 bases, with 11 bases remaining between them. CDR3: CASSESGLQPYEQYF. CDR3 coding DNA: TGCGCCAGCAGTGAGTCGGGACTGCAACCCTACGAGCAGTACTTC.

The chain is built from TRBV5-6 and TRBJ2-3, with TRBD2 identical over 8 bases. J lost 4 bases, V lost 4 bases, and 8 bases had no gene match. The CDR3 is 15 residues long. In germline, CDR1 is SGHDT, CDR2 YYEEEE. The CDR3 loop is CASSGGLVGADTQYF. The DNA of the CDR3 is TGTGCCAGCAGCGGGGGACTAGTAGGGGCAGATACGCAGTATTTT.

V usage is TRBV27 and J usage is TRBJ1-1, with a possible D match to TRBD1 (6 bases). V was cut by 3 bases and J by 7 bases, with 12 bases left in between. The CDR3 runs 13 residues. CDR1 is MNHEY, CDR2 SMNVEV, per germline (reference sequence). The CDR3: CASSFVDSHEAFF. CDR3 sequence (DNA): TGTGCCAGCAGTTTTGTGGACAGTCATGAAGCTTTCTTT.

The CDR3 here is CASSDRSPESGVDIQYF. CDR3 bases: TGTGCCAGCAGTGATCGCTCTCCAGAGTCGGGGGTGGACATTCAGTACTTC. This chain connects TRBV25-1 to TRBJ2-4; D perhaps matches TRBD2 (6 bases). Germline V gene sequence: CDR1 MGHDK, CDR2 SYGVNS. CDR3 length: 17 residues. V lost 3 bases and J lost 8, with 23 bases in between.

The CDR3 sequence is CASSLGQSRYNEQFF. The CDR3 DNA reads as TGTGCCAGCAGCCTGGGACAGTCTCGGTACAATGAGCAGTTCTTC. V is TRBV28 and J is TRBJ2-1, with 7 nucleotides matching TRBD1. Germline values: CDR1 MDHEN, CDR2 SYDVKM. CDR3 length: 15 amino acids. The V gene end was trimmed by 6 bases and the J gene end by 4 bases; junction bases not matched to a gene: 9.

V is TRBV4-3 and J is TRBJ1-1; 8 positions match TRBD1. CDR3 length: 14 amino acids. The V and J ends lost 6 bases and 6 bases, in that order; junction bases with no gene match: 9. Germline assignment: CDR1 LGHNA and CDR2 YSLEER. As DNA, the CDR3 is TGCGCCAGCAGGGACAGGGCCGCCCGGTCTGAAGCTTTCTTT. Encoded protein: CASRDRAARSEAFF.

The J gene is TRBJ2-1, the V gene TRBV6-4; 7 bases agree with TRBD2. In germline, CDR1 is MRHNA, CDR2 SNTAGT. The CDR3 has 17 amino acids. The V segment lost 3 bases and the J segment 4 bases; nucleotides outside the gene matches: 12. DNA of the CDR3: TGTGCCAGCAGTGATGGGAGGGCCATACATACATACAATGAGCAGTTCTTC. Its protein product is CASSDGRAIHTYNEQFF.

The chain's CDR3 is CASSYAGDNSPLHF. The CDR3 nucleotides read TGTGCCAGCAGTTACGCAGGGGATAATTCACCCCTCCACTTT. The chain uses TRBV6-5 and TRBJ1-6; tentative D call: TRBD1 (6 bases). The CDR3 has 14 amino acids. Trimming removed 2 bases from V and 5 bases from J, with 7 bases in between. Germline loops: CDR1 MNHEY, CDR2 SVGAGI.

The chain carries TRBV5-6 and TRBJ2-7; D is possibly TRBD1 (6 bases). This CDR3 contains 17 residues. V was pared by 3 bases and J by 1 base, with 20 bases between. Germline CDR1 is SGHDT and CDR2 is YYEEEE. This CDR3 is CASSWRAQGYMSYEQYF. In nucleotides, the CDR3 is TGTGCCAGCAGCTGGCGGGCACAGGGTTATATGTCCTACGAGCAGTACTTC.

The chain employs TRBV27 and TRBJ2-2; TRBD1 might be the D (6 bases). The ends were cut back, 7 bases at V and 4 bases at J, with 10 bases in the middle. The germline gives CDR1 MNHEY, CDR2 SMNVEV (reference sequence). This CDR3 region has 13 residues. The CDR3 loop is CASKAGATGELFF. As DNA, the CDR3 is TGTGCCAGCAAGGCAGGGGCCACCGGGGAGCTGTTTTTT.

The chain combines TRBV28 with TRBJ1-1; D is possibly TRBD1 (6 bases). This CDR3 is 13 amino acids long. Trimming pared 2 bases from V and 11 bases from J, leaving 15 bases between. Germline lookup yields CDR1 MDHEN and CDR2 SYDVKM. CDR3 in amino acids: CASSLTNRARAFF. The CDR3 DNA sequence: TGTGCCAGCAGTTTAACCAACAGGGCCCGGGCTTTCTTT.

This clone appeared a single time. V and J are TRBV28 and TRBJ2-3; TRBD2 is a possible D gene (6 bases). With 5 bases removed from V and 6 bases from J, the gap between germline ends came to 15 bases. The CDR3 sequence is 14 residues long. The germline CDR1 and CDR2 sequences are MDHEN and SYDVKM. CDR3 residues: CASSQTGDGDTQYF. The CDR3 bases are TGTGCCAGCAGTCAAACGGGAGACGGGGATACGCAGTATTTT.

A single count supports this clone. The rearrangement joins TRBV27 to TRBJ2-7, with D tentatively TRBD1 (5 bases). The CDR3 runs to 16 residues. From germline, CDR1 is MNHEY and CDR2 SMNVEV (reference sequence). V was clipped by 3 bases and J by 3 bases, with 18 bases between them. The CDR3 region has the DNA TGTGCCAGCAGTTTTTCATCAGGGCCAACCGACTACGAGCAGTACTTC. It is translated as CASSFSSGPTDYEQYF.